This TCR beta chain was found in a study of cytomegalovirus exposure and HLA in healthy donors. In regard to this clone: Its antigen is currently unknown.

Study results and caveats: Cytomegalovirus association was listed for about 160 TCR beta chains.

The repertoire was sequenced with immunoSEQ multiplex PCR; TCRdb's copy has only in-frame clones and lacks some. Altogether 200,000 to 250,000 clones are present, 80% to 90% being singletons, with the ten largest covering roughly 2%. J gave up 7 bases and V 10 bases, and 14 bases lay outside the gene matches. Germline V lookup: CDR1 MDHEN, CDR2 SYDVKM. The CDR3 has 14 amino acids. The rearrangement joins TRBV28 to TRBJ2-7; 9 bases fit TRBD1. The source material was PBMCs. The sequence came from a woman between 18 and 30 years old in good health and CMV-seropositive. DNA of the CDR3: TGTGCCACGCGAGACACAGGGGGCCGTTGGGAGCAGTACTTC. This gives the protein CATRDTGGRWEQYF.